This T cell receptor (beta chain) emerged from a study of blood T cell repertoires in COVID-19. The method was immunoSEQ multiplex PCR; TCRdb's version includes in-frame clones alone and lacks a portion of them. The sample gives around 120,000 clones, 65% to 85% of which show up once; less than 2% is in the top ten. The specimen sequenced was peripheral blood. The source is a man in his 70s with acute or convalescent COVID-19.

CDR3 residues: CASSYYSVAAGELFF. CDR3 nucleotide sequence: TGTGCCAGCAGTTACTATAGCGTGGCGGCCGGGGAGCTGTTTTTT. The chain links TRBV6-6 to TRBJ2-2; D possibly corresponds to TRBD2 (5 bases). Trimming stripped 1 base from V and 6 bases from J, with 12 bases between. The V gene's germline CDR1 is MNHNY and CDR2 SVGAGI (reference sequence). The CDR3 covers 15 residues.